This is a list of T cell receptor beta chains from one sample in a study of beta chain features in type 1 diabetes. Only in-frame clones appear in the TCRdb table, and some are missing; sequencing was by immunoSEQ multiplex PCR. Seen here are roughly 260,000 clones, around 9.9% observed once, and the top ten hold over 0.015%. Sequencing was done on a sample of naive CD4+ T cells from blood. These receptors were taken from a man aged 25-40 years with type 1 diabetes. Each CDR3 is given with its conserved first and last residue. The order of the fields is clone size, D gene, V gene, J gene, CDR3 DNA, CDR3 protein. The D gene is left open where the match is weak. Only some rows state a clone size, as once, few, many or a class for expanded clones.

size: -; D: TRBD2; V: TRBV18; J: TRBJ2-7; DNA: TGTGCCAGCTCAAACGGGGGGAGCTCCTACGAGCAGTACTTC; CDR3: CASSNGGSSYEQYF
size: -; D: -; V: TRBV28; J: TRBJ1-2; DNA: TGTGCCAGCTTCATGGCCGGAGGATCCTATGGCTACACCTTC; CDR3: CASFMAGGSYGYTF
size: few; D: -; V: TRBV28; J: TRBJ2-7; DNA: TGTGCCAGCAGTACTCCGGGACAACACGAGCAGTACTTC; CDR3: CASSTPGQHEQYF
size: -; D: -; V: TRBV6-6; J: TRBJ2-7; DNA: TGTGCCAGCAGTTACTCTCCAGGGATGAGCTACGAGCAGTACTTC; CDR3: CASSYSPGMSYEQYF
size: -; D: TRBD1; V: TRBV5-4; J: TRBJ2-1; DNA: TGTGCCAGCAGCGTGGACAGGGGCCGATACAATGAGCAGTTCTTC; CDR3: CASSVDRGRYNEQFF
size: -; D: -; V: TRBV12-5; J: TRBJ2-7; DNA: TGTGCTAGTGGTTTGACGACAGTAAAGTACTTC; CDR3: CASGLTTVKYF
size: few; D: TRBD1; V: TRBV29-1; J: TRBJ1-5; DNA: TGCAGCGTTGGCACAGGGGGCTTGCATCAGCCCCAGCATTTT; CDR3: CSVGTGGLHQPQHF
size: few; D: -; V: TRBV5-1; J: TRBJ2-4; DNA: TGCGCCAGCAGCTTGGAACCACGGATCAAGGGGGACATTCAGTACTTC; CDR3: CASSLEPRIKGDIQYF
size: few; D: TRBD1; V: TRBV30; J: TRBJ1-1; DNA: TGTGCCTGGAGTTTAGACAGGGGAGGCACTGAAGCTTTCTTT; CDR3: CAWSLDRGGTEAFF
size: -; D: TRBD1; V: TRBV29-1; J: TRBJ2-5; DNA: TGCAGCATCGGGACAGTGGAAGAGACCCAGTACTTC; CDR3: CSIGTVEETQYF
size: -; D: -; V: TRBV27; J: TRBJ1-1; DNA: TGTGCCAGCAGTTTCCTCCGCAGAGGCAACATGAACACTGAAGCTTTCTTT; CDR3: CASSFLRRGNMNTEAFF
size: -; D: -; V: TRBV9; J: TRBJ2-2; DNA: TGTGCCAGCAGCACCAGGGGAGGGGCCGGGGAGCTGTTTTTT; CDR3: CASSTRGGAGELFF
size: -; D: -; V: TRBV2; J: TRBJ2-7; DNA: TGTGCCAGCAGTGGAGGACAGCTATCCTACGAGCAGTACTTC; CDR3: CASSGGQLSYEQYF
size: -; D: -; V: TRBV5-1; J: TRBJ2-5; DNA: TGCGCCAGCAGCTCCTACTTGGGGCCAGAGACCCAGTACTTC; CDR3: CASSSYLGPETQYF
size: -; D: -; V: TRBV10-3; J: TRBJ1-5; DNA: TGTGCCATCAGTGAGTCGGGCCCACATAGCAATCAGCCCCAGCATTTT; CDR3: CAISESGPHSNQPQHF
size: few; D: TRBD1; V: TRBV5-4; J: TRBJ1-6; DNA: TGTGCCAGCAGCTCCGGGACAGGGCGCGCCTATAATTCACCCCTCCACTTT; CDR3: CASSSGTGRAYNSPLHF
size: -; D: TRBD1; V: TRBV18; J: TRBJ2-7; DNA: TGTGCCAGCTCACCACCGGCACAGGGGGCCTCCTACGAGCAGTACTTC; CDR3: CASSPPAQGASYEQYF
size: few; D: -; V: TRBV5-1; J: TRBJ2-7; DNA: TGCGCCAGCAGCTTGACAGGGAACTCCTACGAGCAGTACTTC; CDR3: CASSLTGNSYEQYF
size: -; D: -; V: TRBV25-1; J: TRBJ1-2; DNA: TGTGCCAGCAGTGAATCTCGAGGGGGGGCTCGTGGCTACACCTTC; CDR3: CASSESRGGARGYTF
size: -; D: TRBD2; V: TRBV11-2; J: TRBJ2-3; DNA: TGTGCCAGCAGCACGGGACTAGCGGGCGCGCAGTATTTT; CDR3: CASSTGLAGAQYF
size: -; D: TRBD1; V: TRBV28; J: TRBJ2-1; DNA: TGTGCCAGCAGTTCGGGACAGAATGAGCAGTTCTTC; CDR3: CASSSGQNEQFF
size: few; D: TRBD1; V: TRBV18; J: TRBJ1-1; DNA: TGTGCCAGCTCACCAGGGGTCCCGGGACAGGGAAGCGCTGAAGCTTTCTTT; CDR3: CASSPGVPGQGSAEAFF
size: few; D: -; V: TRBV27; J: TRBJ2-7; DNA: TGTGCCAGCAGTAGAATTCCCCCGGCGGCCTACGAGCAGTACTTC; CDR3: CASSRIPPAAYEQYF
size: few; D: -; V: TRBV7-2; J: TRBJ2-5; DNA: TGTGCCAGCAGCCCGGGGTCGGGAGAAGAGACCCAGTACTTC; CDR3: CASSPGSGEETQYF
size: -; D: -; V: TRBV5-4; J: TRBJ2-1; DNA: TGTGCCAGCAGCCTAGACTTCGACAATGAGCAGTTCTTC; CDR3: CASSLDFDNEQFF
size: few; D: TRBD1; V: TRBV19; J: TRBJ2-1; DNA: TGTGCCAGTATTGGGACAGGAGCCTACAATGAGCAGTTCTTC; CDR3: CASIGTGAYNEQFF
size: few; D: -; V: TRBV19; J: TRBJ1-6; DNA: TGTGCCAGTACCGAGCGGGGCTATGATTCACCCCTCCACTTT; CDR3: CASTERGYDSPLHF
size: -; D: TRBD1; V: TRBV9; J: TRBJ2-1; DNA: TGTGCCAGCAGCGTGGGACAGGGTTCCTACAATGAGCAGTTCTTC; CDR3: CASSVGQGSYNEQFF
size: few; D: -; V: TRBV30; J: TRBJ2-7; DNA: TGTGCCTGGAGTCGAGGTTACGAGCAGTACTTC; CDR3: CAWSRGYEQYF
size: few; D: -; V: TRBV27; J: TRBJ2-7; DNA: TGTGCCAGCAGCCCGGACAGAGACTACGAGCAGTACTTC; CDR3: CASSPDRDYEQYF
size: few; D: TRBD2; V: TRBV29-1; J: TRBJ2-3; DNA: TGCAGCGTAGCGGGGGCTCGCTTCGATACGCAGTATTTT; CDR3: CSVAGARFDTQYF
size: -; D: -; V: TRBV5-4; J: TRBJ2-7; DNA: TGTGCCAGCAGCTTGGACCAGTCCACCGCCTCCTACGAGCAGTACTTC; CDR3: CASSLDQSTASYEQYF
size: -; D: TRBD1; V: TRBV4-1; J: TRBJ1-2; DNA: TGCGCCAGCAGCCGCCCGACAGGGAACTATGGCTACACCTTC; CDR3: CASSRPTGNYGYTF
size: few; D: -; V: TRBV4-1; J: TRBJ2-1; DNA: TGCGCCAGCAGCCAAGGGGTAGGGGGAAATGAGCAGTTCTTC; CDR3: CASSQGVGGNEQFF
size: -; D: -; V: TRBV5-1; J: TRBJ2-3; DNA: TGCGCCAGCAGCTTGGTACCCACTGATACGCAGTATTTT; CDR3: CASSLVPTDTQYF
size: few; D: -; V: TRBV30; J: TRBJ1-3; DNA: TGTGCCTGGAGCCACAGGGAAGCTGGAAACACCATATATTTT; CDR3: CAWSHREAGNTIYF
size: -; D: TRBD2; V: TRBV30; J: TRBJ2-5; DNA: TGTGCCTGGAGCCCGGGACTACAAGAGACCCAGTACTTC; CDR3: CAWSPGLQETQYF
size: -; D: -; V: TRBV5-6; J: TRBJ2-1; DNA: TGTGCCAGCAGCTTGTCATACGGGGGCTACAATGAGCAGTTCTTC; CDR3: CASSLSYGGYNEQFF
size: few; D: -; V: TRBV28; J: TRBJ2-3; DNA: TGTGCCAGCAGCCCCCCCCCGGTCTACACAGATACGCAGTATTTT; CDR3: CASSPPPVYTDTQYF
size: -; D: TRBD1; V: TRBV7-3; J: TRBJ2-3; DNA: TGTGCCAGCAGCCTTAATGGACAGGGACCAGATACGCAGTATTTT; CDR3: CASSLNGQGPDTQYF
size: few; D: TRBD2; V: TRBV29-1; J: TRBJ2-5; DNA: TGCAGCGCCAGCGGGGGGGAGGAGACCCAGTACTTC; CDR3: CSASGGEETQYF
size: once; D: -; V: TRBV2; J: TRBJ1-4; DNA: TGTGCCAGCAGTTGGACAGCCGGGGTGGAAAAACTGTTTTTT; CDR3: CASSWTAGVEKLFF
size: -; D: -; V: TRBV7-9; J: TRBJ2-7; DNA: TGTGCCAGCAGCTTCGGGGGGGGACAGGGCTCCTACGAGCAGTACTTC; CDR3: CASSFGGGQGSYEQYF
size: -; D: TRBD1; V: TRBV18; J: TRBJ2-7; DNA: TGTGCCAGCTCACCACGGGGACAGGGCTACGAGCAGTACTTC; CDR3: CASSPRGQGYEQYF
size: -; D: TRBD2; V: TRBV7-3; J: TRBJ2-5; DNA: TGTGCCAGCAGCTTCGGGGGGACTCTACAAGAGACCCAGTACTTC; CDR3: CASSFGGTLQETQYF
size: -; D: TRBD1; V: TRBV18; J: TRBJ2-2; DNA: TGTGCCAGCTCAACAACACAGGGGGATAACACCGGGGAGCTGTTTTTT; CDR3: CASSTTQGDNTGELFF
size: -; D: -; V: TRBV28; J: TRBJ1-5; DNA: TGTGCCAGCGGATGGGGCAGCAATCAGCCCCAGCATTTT; CDR3: CASGWGSNQPQHF
size: few; D: TRBD2; V: TRBV10-3; J: TRBJ2-5; DNA: TGTGCCATCAGTGATGGGCTAGGGACTAGCTATCAAGAGACCCAGTACTTC; CDR3: CAISDGLGTSYQETQYF
size: few; D: -; V: TRBV5-1; J: TRBJ1-5; DNA: TGCGCCAGCAGCTTCCTAGGGGATGGCAATCAGCCCCAGCATTTT; CDR3: CASSFLGDGNQPQHF
size: -; D: TRBD1; V: TRBV4-1; J: TRBJ2-7; DNA: TGCGCCAGCAGCCAAGAAGGGGGCAGGAACTCCTACGAGCAGTACTTC; CDR3: CASSQEGGRNSYEQYF
size: once; D: -; V: TRBV5-4; J: TRBJ2-3; DNA: TGTGCCAGCAGCCGTGGGGGGGCCAGCACAGATACGCAGTATTTT; CDR3: CASSRGGASTDTQYF
size: -; D: TRBD2; V: TRBV5-1; J: TRBJ2-2; DNA: TGCGCCAGCAGCCCCACCTTAGCGGGGGGGCGCACCGGGGAGCTGTTTTTT; CDR3: CASSPTLAGGRTGELFF
size: few; D: -; V: TRBV5-1; J: TRBJ1-1; DNA: TGCGCCAGCAGCTTGGCTCGGGACATGGGCACTGAAGCTTTCTTT; CDR3: CASSLARDMGTEAFF
size: few; D: -; V: TRBV7-2; J: TRBJ1-1; DNA: TGTGCCAGCAGCCATCGACGGGACAAAATGAACACTGAAGCTTTCTTT; CDR3: CASSHRRDKMNTEAFF